This T cell receptor beta chain appears in the sequencing data of a study of regulatory T cells in long-lasting Graves disease. Study background: The study enrolled newly diagnosed Graves' patients on antithyroid drugs under 3 months.

Time point reported: newly diagnosed GD, antithyroid drugs for less than 3 months. The TCR library was prepared using RNA isolated from PBMCs. Construction of TCR beta libraries relied on iRepertoire HTBI primers and on Arm-PCR targeting CDR3 regions. One entry per CDR3 protein, called by TCRdb with MiXCR from the multiplex PCR reads. This sample has over 400,000 distinct CDR3 sequences, with less than 15% found just once. Many counts were recorded for this clonotype. These sequences were also reported in another study, on T cells in Graves' hyperthyroidism and ophthalmopathy. As that study records: Exclusion criteria comprised uncontrolled infection, other autoimmune disease, pregnancy or lactation.

The sample here was peripheral blood mononuclear cells (PBMCs), taken at new diagnosis, from a patient treated with antithyroid drugs. The receptor's source is a woman aged 45-65 years with Graves disease.

For the CDR3, the DNA is TGTGCCTGGGAACCGGGACAGGGAGGACAGCCCCAGCATTTT. Translating it yields CAWEPGQGGQPQHF. The rearrangement uses TRBV30 and TRBJ1-5, with 9 bases that match TRBD1. Germline assignment: CDR1 GTSNPN and CDR2 SVGIG (reference sequence). There are 14 residues in the CDR3. Unmatched junction bases numbered 9, after V lost 5 bases and J lost 7 bases.